The 26 T cell receptor beta chains below all came from one sample that was sequenced in a study of regulatory T cells. Study-wide points: In CD3G-deficient patients, conventional CD4+ T cells were enriched for hydrophobic CDR3 residues at positions 6 and 7.

The primer mix had 52 TRBV and 13 TRBJ primers. TCRdb's copy holds only in-frame clones and misses some; the assay was immunoSEQ multiplex PCR. This table has about 23,000 clones, more than 70% appearing once. No antigens are known for them. Sample: conventional CD4+ T cells sorted from blood. The receptors stem from a child between 5 and 17 years old with CD3G deficiency.

This clone was observed a single time. V usage is TRBV5-1 and J usage is TRBJ1-2, with TRBD1 identical over 7 bases. The CDR3 is made up of 14 amino acids. J was trimmed by 6 bases and V by 4 bases; bases with no gene match: 9. Germline V lookup: CDR1 SGHRS, CDR2 YFSETQ. In DNA form, the CDR3 reads TGCGCCAGCAGCCCGGACAGGCCGAACAATGGCTACACCTTC. Residues: CASSPDRPNNGYTF.

The chain recombines TRBV28 with TRBJ1-4; 9 bases are shared with TRBD1. Germline lookup yields CDR1 MDHEN and CDR2 SYDVKM. The CDR3 spans 15 residues. The trim removed 5 bases at V and 7 bases at J, leaving 8 bases unmatched. The CDR3 nucleotides are TGTGCCAGCAGTCTCGCCGGGACAGGGAGTGAAAAACTGTTTTTT. Protein product: CASSLAGTGSEKLFF.

The chain is built from TRBV10-3 and TRBJ2-7; 8 bases agree with TRBD1. Germline values: CDR1 ENHRY, CDR2 SYGVKD. The CDR3 has 13 amino acids. V lost 2 bases and J lost 6; bases outside the gene matches: 3. Written as DNA, the CDR3 is TGTGCCATCAGTGAGGACAGGGGACTCGAGCAGTACTTC. Translated: CAISEDRGLEQYF.

The CDR3 loop reads CASSTTGARAGELFF. CDR3 sequence (DNA): TGCGCCAGCAGCACGACAGGGGCGAGGGCCGGGGAGCTGTTTTTT. The V call is TRBV5-1, the J call TRBJ2-2; 8 nucleotides agree with TRBD1. The CDR3 contains 15 residues. The germline V gene encodes CDR1 SGHRS and CDR2 YFSETQ. Trimming at V came to 4 bases and at J to 6 bases, leaving 8 bases not matched to a gene. Full variable domain (rest looked up from reference TRBV5-1 and TRBJ2-2): KAGVTQTPRYLIKTRGQQVTLSCSPISGHRSVSWYQQTPGQGLQFLFEYFSETQRNKGNFPGRFSGRQFSNSRSEMNVSTLELGDSALYLCASSTTGARAGELFFGEGSRLTVL.

The chain carries TRBV7-8 and TRBJ2-7; tentatively, D is TRBD2 (6 bases). This CDR3 has 14 residues. The germline V gene encodes CDR1 SGHVS and CDR2 FQNEAQ. V was cut by 5 bases and J by 3 bases, with 14 bases left in between. The CDR3 nucleotides read TGTGCCAGCAGCGTGGAGGGGACGAGCTACGAGCAGTACTTC. It encodes CASSVEGTSYEQYF.

V usage is TRBV6-1 and J usage is TRBJ2-6; 8 bases are a match to TRBD1. Germline trimming cut 6 bases from V and 0 bases from J; bases unmatched to any gene: 1. This CDR3 has 15 residues. Germline CDR1 and CDR2: MNHNS and SASEGT. CDR3 bases: TGTGCCAGCAGGACAGGGGACTCTGGGGCCAACGTCCTGACTTTC. Amino acids: CASRTGDSGANVLTF.

The V gene is TRBV5-1, the J gene TRBJ2-1, with D tentatively TRBD1 (6 bases). The V end lost 1 base, the J end lost 3 bases, and 11 bases lay between the germline ends. This CDR3 comprises 15 residues. Germline CDR1 SGHRS, CDR2 YFSETQ. The CDR3 DNA follows: TGCGCCAGCAGCTTGTCACAGGGTAACTACAATGAGCAGTTCTTC. Its translation is CASSLSQGNYNEQFF.

This chain connects TRBV7-9 to TRBJ2-1; TRBD1 aligns across 11 bases. From germline, CDR1 is SEHNR and CDR2 FQNEAQ (reference sequence). This CDR3 has 16 residues. The ends lost 5 bases at V and 6 bases at J; junction bases unmatched: 9. CDR3 nucleotide sequence: TGTGCCAGCAGCCTACCAGGGACAGGGGGGGTCAATGAGCAGTTCTTC. Residues: CASSLPGTGGVNEQFF. Full variable domain (remainder filled in from reference TRBV7-9 and TRBJ2-1): DTGVSQNPRHKITKRGQNVTFRCDPISEHNRLYWYRQTLGQGPEFLTYFQNEAQLEKSRLLSDRFSAERPKGSFSTLEIQRTEQGDSAMYLCASSLPGTGGVNEQFFGPGTRLTVL.

This chain connects TRBV6-1 to TRBJ1-2; 8 nucleotides match TRBD1. The germline V gene encodes CDR1 MNHNS and CDR2 SASEGT. The CDR3 is made up of 17 amino acids. The ends lost 4 bases at V and 2 bases at J; junction bases unmatched: 12. The CDR3 loop is CASSARGRGLLNYGYTF. DNA of the CDR3: TGTGCCAGCAGTGCCAGGGGCAGGGGGCTACTGAACTATGGCTACACCTTC.

The chain combines TRBV5-1 with TRBJ2-7; D perhaps matches TRBD1 (5 bases). The CDR3 sequence is 12 residues long. Germline V CDR1 and CDR2: SGHRS, YFSETQ. Trimming pared 0 bases from V and 5 bases from J, leaving 6 bases between. The CDR3 DNA reads as TGCGCCAGCAGCTTGGAGGACAACGAGCAGTACTTC. Translation: CASSLEDNEQYF.

The chain couples TRBV28 to TRBJ1-1, with TRBD1 identical over 10 bases. CDR3 length equals 15 residues. Germline CDR1 reads MDHEN; CDR2 reads SYDVKM. Losses at the gene ends were 7 bases for V and 4 bases for J; bases not matched to a gene: 9. Here the CDR3 reads CASTLGQGRGTEAFF. CDR3 coding DNA: TGTGCCAGCACCCTGGGACAGGGGAGAGGCACTGAAGCTTTCTTT.

This chain uses TRBV5-1 with TRBJ2-7, with 10 bases that match TRBD1. Germline V gene lookup returns CDR1 SGHRS and CDR2 YFSETQ. This CDR3 is 15 amino acids long. With V trimmed by 4 bases and J by 6 bases, 10 bases remained unmatched. The CDR3 reads CASSPGDRGLREQYF. The CDR3 region has the DNA TGCGCCAGCAGCCCCGGTGACAGGGGGCTTCGCGAGCAGTACTTC.

V usage is TRBV4-1 and J usage is TRBJ2-7; 8 nucleotides agree with TRBD2. Germline V gives CDR1 MGHRA, CDR2 YSYEKL. CDR3 length: 15 residues. Trimming took 0 bases from V and 3 from J; bases not matched to a gene: 4. The CDR3 nucleotides read TGCGCCAGCAGCCAAGATTTAGCGGGGCGCTACGAGCAGTACTTC. Its translation: CASSQDLAGRYEQYF.

This clone was counted a single time. V gene TRBV4-1 combines with J gene TRBJ2-3; 10 positions match TRBD2. The CDR3 has 17 residues. Germline CDR1 is MGHRA and CDR2 is YSYEKL. J lost 0 bases, V lost 4 bases, and 7 bases had no gene match. In DNA, the CDR3 is TGCGCCAGCAGCCGCCTTACTAGCGGGACCAGCACAGATACGCAGTATTTT. It yields the protein CASSRLTSGTSTDTQYF.

The chain has TRBV6-1 and TRBJ2-7; 7 bases agree with TRBD1. There are 13 residues in the CDR3. V was clipped by 2 bases and J by 7 bases; unmatched bases: 5. From germline, CDR1 is MNHNS and CDR2 SASEGT. CDR3 region: CASSESAGGEQYF. As DNA, the CDR3 is TGTGCCAGCAGTGAATCCGCAGGGGGTGAGCAGTACTTC.

The rearrangement uses TRBV5-1 and TRBJ2-5; no firm D call. The CDR3 has 13 amino acids. Trimming stripped 1 base from V and 3 bases from J, with 7 bases between. Looked up from germline, CDR1 is SGHRS and CDR2 is YFSETQ. DNA of the CDR3: TGCGCCAGCAGCTTGATGGGTAAAGAGACCCAGTACTTC. Translated: CASSLMGKETQYF.

This chain uses TRBV25-1 with TRBJ2-5; possibly TRBD2 for D (6 bases). Trimming took off 3 bases at V and 5 bases at J, with 16 bases between the two ends. This CDR3 is 15 amino acids long. Germline CDR1 MGHDK, CDR2 SYGVNS. CDR3 in DNA: TGTGCCAGCAGTGACGGCAGGGCTGGGGGGGAGACCCAGTACTTC. Its translation: CASSDGRAGGETQYF. Drawing the rest from reference TRBV25-1 and TRBJ2-5, the complete variable domain is EADIYQTPRYLVIGTGKKITLECSQTMGHDKMYWYQQDPGMELHLIHYSYGVNSTEKGDLSSESTVSRIRTEHFPLTLESARPSHTSQYLCASSDGRAGGETQYFGPGTRLLVL.

The rearrangement uses TRBV30 and TRBJ2-1, with 8 positions matching TRBD2. Germline V gene data show CDR1 as GTSNPN and CDR2 as SVGIG (reference sequence). This CDR3 is 15 amino acids long. J gave up 5 bases and V 2 bases, and 8 bases lay outside the gene matches. The CDR3 nucleotides are TGTGCCTGGAGTCCTAGCGGGCGGCGGGACAATGAGCAGTTCTTC. Encoded protein: CAWSPSGRRDNEQFF.

This rearrangement joins TRBV19 to TRBJ1-5, with D perhaps TRBD1 (6 bases). The CDR3 contains 12 residues. Germline V gene lookup returns CDR1 LNHDA and CDR2 SQIVND (reference sequence). Trimming shortened V by 7 bases and J by 7 bases, and 11 bases separated the two germline ends. In DNA, the CDR3 is TGTGCCAGTAAGGGGGAGGGCCAGCCCCAGCATTTT. This gives the protein CASKGEGQPQHF.

In its sample, this clone was seen once. The chain employs TRBV28 and TRBJ1-2, with D uncertain. Germline CDR1 MDHEN, CDR2 SYDVKM. CDR3 size: 15 residues. V was shortened by 5 bases and J by 3 bases, with 16 bases between the two germline ends. The CDR3 DNA sequence: TGTGCCAGCAGTCCGCCTTTACGAGGAGACTATGGCTACACCTTC. This translates into CASSPPLRGDYGYTF.

The rearrangement joins TRBV6-1 to TRBJ2-1; TRBD1 is a possible D gene (5 bases). Germline CDR1 is MNHNS and CDR2 is SASEGT. CDR3 size: 17 residues. Trimming stripped 3 bases from V and 9 bases from J, with 24 bases between. The CDR3 DNA reads as TGTGCCAGCAGTGATATCTGGGGCTCTAGAATTACAAGTGAGCAGTTCTTC. It yields the protein CASSDIWGSRITSEQFF.

A few counts support this clone. The chain is built from TRBV5-1 and TRBJ2-7; D unclear. Trimming removed 0 bases at V and 7 bases at J, with 14 bases between. The CDR3 covers 14 residues. Germline assignment: CDR1 SGHRS and CDR2 YFSETQ. CDR3 bases: TGCGCCAGCAGCTTGGAAGGTCATGCCGGGGAGCAGTACTTC. It encodes CASSLEGHAGEQYF.

The chain has TRBV7-8 and TRBJ2-7; D unresolved. With 5 bases removed from V and 2 bases from J, the gap between germline ends came to 7 bases. This CDR3 comprises 12 residues. CDR1 and CDR2 (germline): SGHVS, FQNEAQ. DNA for the CDR3: TGTGCCAGCAGCGAAAACACCTACGAGCAGTACTTC. Its protein product is CASSENTYEQYF.

The V and J genes are TRBV29-1 and TRBJ2-2; D might be TRBD1 or TRBD2, each matching 7 bases. Trimming stripped 7 bases from V and 7 bases from J, with 16 bases between. The germline gives CDR1 SQVTM, CDR2 ANQGSEA. The CDR3 runs to 13 residues. The CDR3: CSAARGDSGELFF. The CDR3 nucleotides read TGCAGCGCCGCTCGGGGGGACAGCGGGGAGCTGTTTTTT.

The genes are TRBV27 and TRBJ1-4, with TRBD1 matching over 7 bases. J lost 4 bases, V lost 5 bases, and 4 bases had no gene match. The length of the CDR3 is 14 residues. Germline V CDR1 and CDR2: MNHEY, SMNVEV (reference sequence). CDR3 in DNA: TGTGCCAGCAGTGCCAGGGGGTTTAATGAAAAACTGTTTTTT. Amino acid sequence: CASSARGFNEKLFF.

This chain joins TRBV6-1 and TRBJ2-7; D uncertain. V gave up 7 bases and J gave up 4 bases, with 11 bases separating them. The CDR3 consists of 12 residues. The V gene's germline CDR1 is MNHNS and CDR2 SASEGT. The CDR3 sequence is CASTGKSYEQYF. The CDR3 DNA reads TGTGCCAGCACAGGAAAGTCGTACGAGCAGTACTTC.